The rows below give T cell receptor beta chains drawn from one sample of a study of tumor-infiltrating lymphocytes in oesophageal squamous cell carcinoma. TCRdb redid the calling of the PCR reads with MiXCR, one entry per CDR3 protein. The sample consists of 15,000 to 20,000 distinct CDR3 sequences, approximately 39% of them appearing once. The sample consisted of esophageal tumor tissue. These receptors originate from a male donor with esophageal squamous cell carcinoma. The CDR3 runs from the conserved cysteine through the conserved F or W. D genes are given only for firm matches. Only part of the rows carry a size: once, few, many, or a class if the clone is expanded.

TRBJ2-5	-	-	TRBV12-3/TRBV12-4	CASSFGDKQETQYF	TGTGCCAGCAGTTTCGGGGATAAACAAGAGACCCAGTACTTC
TRBJ2-7	TRBD2	medium-sized	TRBV7-8	CASSLVRRSGGLYEQYF	TGTGCCAGCAGCTTAGTCAGGCGTAGCGGGGGTCTCTACGAGCAGTACTTC
TRBJ2-7	-	many	TRBV6-4	CASSTRRAWVYEQYF	TGTGCCAGCAGCACACGCAGGGCGTGGGTGTACGAGCAGTACTTC
TRBJ2-3	TRBD2	few	TRBV12-3/TRBV12-4	CASRGTSGSVTDTQYF	TGTGCCAGCAGGGGGACTAGCGGGAGCGTCACAGATACGCAGTATTTT
TRBJ2-2	-	-	TRBV7-6	CASSLSTNTGELFF	TGTGCCAGCAGCTTATCCACTAACACCGGGGAGCTGTTTTTT
TRBJ1-4	-	-	TRBV19	CASSIWNRATNEKLFF	TGTGCCAGTAGTATTTGGAACAGGGCAACTAATGAAAAACTGTTTTTT
TRBJ1-3	-	-	TRBV7-3	CASSVTSSGNTIYF	TGTGCCAGCAGCGTAACGAGCTCTGGAAACACCATATATTTT
TRBJ2-7	-	few	TRBV7-2	CASSLAATDEQYF	TGTGCCAGCAGCTTAGCGGCAACTGACGAGCAGTACTTC
TRBJ2-1	-	-	TRBV27	CASSLGVPGEQFF	TGTGCCAGCAGTTTAGGAGTTCCTGGTGAGCAGTTCTTC
TRBJ2-1	-	-	TRBV6-1	CASSETRHNEQFF	TGTGCCAGCAGTGAAACTAGACACAATGAGCAGTTCTTC
TRBJ1-2	-	many	TRBV10-3	CAIRTTRGGPGGYTF	TGTGCCATCAGGACAACGAGGGGGGGGCCGGGAGGCTACACCTTC
TRBJ1-1	-	many	TRBV10-3	CAISEGLGGNTEAFF	TGTGCCATCAGTGAAGGGTTAGGGGGGAACACTGAAGCTTTCTTT
TRBJ2-3	-	-	TRBV20-1	CSAKGDTDTQYF	TGCAGTGCTAAGGGGGATACAGATACGCAGTATTTT
TRBJ2-4	-	-	TRBV7-9	CASSLGAGVGHGIQYF	TGTGCCAGCAGCTTAGGGGCAGGCGTAGGTCACGGCATTCAGTACTTC
TRBJ2-1	TRBD2	once	TRBV29-1	CSVRTSGSGNEQFF	TGCAGCGTCCGGACTAGCGGGAGTGGGAATGAGCAGTTCTTC
TRBJ2-7	-	-	TRBV6-8	CASMGFYEQYF	TGTGCCAGCATGGGTTTCTACGAGCAGTACTTC
TRBJ2-4	-	-	TRBV4-3	CASSQGARAKNIQYF	TGCGCCAGCAGCCAGGGGGCTAGGGCCAAAAACATTCAGTACTTC
TRBJ1-6	TRBD1	-	TRBV7-8	CASSLVSGQGANSPLHF	TGTGCCAGCAGCTTAGTGTCGGGACAGGGGGCAAATTCACCCCTCCACTTT
TRBJ2-1	-	many	TRBV5-1	CASSSQGPQVEQFF	TGCGCCAGCAGCTCCCAGGGTCCCCAAGTTGAGCAGTTCTTC
TRBJ2-1	-	-	TRBV7-6	CASSWTADDEQFF	TGTGCCAGCAGCTGGACGGCGGACGATGAGCAGTTCTTC
TRBJ2-5	-	-	TRBV6-8	CASSGGPGRETQYF	TGTGCCAGCAGTGGGGGCCCGGGACGTGAGACCCAGTACTTC
TRBJ2-5	TRBD1	many	TRBV10-3	CAISEGRQGAETQYF	TGTGCCATCAGTGAGGGGCGACAGGGGGCAGAGACCCAGTACTTC
TRBJ2-5	-	-	TRBV12-3/TRBV12-4	CASSQGQGGQETQYF	TGTGCCAGCAGCCAGGGGCAGGGGGGCCAAGAGACCCAGTACTTC
TRBJ2-2	-	-	TRBV2	CASSEVPRQGSRRPNTGELFF	TGTGCCAGCAGTGAGGTCCCTAGGCAGGGGAGTAGAAGGCCGAACACCGGGGAGCTGTTTTTT
TRBJ1-4	TRBD1	many	TRBV10-2	CASRDRDEKLFF	TGCGCCAGCAGAGACAGGGATGAAAAACTGTTTTTT
TRBJ1-1	-	many	TRBV7-9	CASSQSNTEAFF	TGTGCCAGCAGCCAGAGCAACACTGAAGCTTTCTTT
TRBJ2-1	TRBD2	-	TRBV6-1	CASRRFSGGGYNEQFF	TGTGCCAGCAGAAGGTTCTCGGGAGGGGGGTACAATGAGCAGTTCTTC
TRBJ2-5	-	-	TRBV7-8	CASTPANGEGETQYF	TGTGCCAGCACACCAGCGAACGGAGAGGGGGAGACCCAGTACTTC
TRBJ2-6	-	few	TRBV7-8	CASSLDKGNSGANVLTF	TGTGCCAGCAGCTTAGACAAGGGAAACTCTGGGGCCAACGTCCTGACTTTC
TRBJ2-1	-	many	TRBV7-3	CASSPREAEGDEQFF	TGTGCCAGCAGTCCTCGCGAGGCGGAAGGCGATGAGCAGTTCTTC
TRBJ2-1	TRBD2	-	TRBV6-2/TRBV6-3	CASRDLAGLTYNEQFF	TGTGCCAGCAGAGACCTAGCGGGACTAACCTACAATGAGCAGTTCTTC
TRBJ2-3	-	-	TRBV7-6	CASTPYGTRTDTQYF	TGTGCCAGCACGCCATACGGGACTCGCACAGATACGCAGTATTTT
TRBJ2-5	-	few	TRBV7-7	CASSTRTEETQYF	TGTGCTAGCAGCACCCGAACAGAAGAGACCCAGTACTTC
TRBJ2-5	-	-	TRBV7-2	CASSRVRETQYF	TGTGCCAGCAGCCGTGTCCGAGAGACCCAGTACTTC
TRBJ2-4	-	many	TRBV2	CASSVGVRLAKNIQYF	TGTGCCAGCAGTGTAGGAGTAAGACTAGCCAAAAACATTCAGTACTTC
TRBJ2-3	-	-	TRBV5-3	CASSLGGTRSTDTQYF	TGTGCCAGCAGCTTGGGGGGGACAAGGAGCACAGATACGCAGTATTTT
TRBJ1-6	TRBD1	medium-sized	TRBV4-2	CASSRGQGDSPLHF	TGTGCCAGCAGCCGAGGACAGGGTGATTCACCCCTCCACTTT